A selection of T cell receptor beta chains follows, all from one sample in a study of control samples from healthy donors and cancer patients. Sequenced by immunoSEQ multiplex PCR; TCRdb stores in-frame clones only, minus some. The sample consists of fewer than 130,000 clones, around 89% of them appearing once. The sample taken for sequencing was PBMCs. The origin of the receptors is a woman aged 60-75 years with lung cancer. The CDR3 runs from the conserved cysteine through the conserved F or W. The D gene is left open where the match is weak. Expanded clones are given a class, and other clones once, few, many or no size at all.

J	V	D	size	DNA	CDR3
TRBJ2-2	TRBV18	.	.	TGTGCCAGCTCACCGACAATGGCACACTCTTCGGGCACCGGGGAGCTGTTTTTT	CASSPTMAHSSGTGELFF
TRBJ2-7	TRBV18	TRBD1	.	TGTGCCAGCTCACCAGGGACAGGGGGTTTCTACGAGCAGTACTTC	CASSPGTGGFYEQYF
TRBJ1-1	TRBV4-2	.	.	TGTGCCAGCAGCCAAGAAGTAGGGGGCACTGAAGCTTTCTTT	CASSQEVGGTEAFF
TRBJ1-3	TRBV5-1	.	.	TGCGCCAGCAGCTTGGATCTATCTGGAAACACCATATATTTT	CASSLDLSGNTIYF
TRBJ2-3	TRBV9	TRBD2	.	TGTGCCAGCAGCGTAGGGGTGGGGACTAGGACTGATACGCAGTATTTT	CASSVGVGTRTDTQYF
TRBJ1-1	TRBV5-1	.	.	TGCGCCAGCAGCGTGGGAGGGATGGGCACTGAAGCTTTCTTT	CASSVGGMGTEAFF
TRBJ2-7	TRBV9	.	.	TGTGCCAGCATCCCGATACTAACAACTGGGGGGGACAGTATCTCCTACGAGCAGTACTTC	CASIPILTTGGDSISYEQYF
TRBJ1-2	TRBV5-1	TRBD1	.	TGCGCCAGCAGCTTGGCCGGACAGGGTGACGGCTACACCTTC	CASSLAGQGDGYTF
TRBJ1-3	TRBV18	.	once	TGTGCCAGCTCACCAGTGACAGACCCGTCTGGAAACACCATATATTTT	CASSPVTDPSGNTIYF
TRBJ1-1	TRBV6-5	.	few	TGTGCCAGCAGTTACGACAGTGGGGGCACTGAAGCTTTCTTT	CASSYDSGGTEAFF
TRBJ2-1	TRBV6-5	.	.	TGTGCCAGCAGCTCCCCAGCGTCCTACAATGAGCAGTTCTTC	CASSSPASYNEQFF
TRBJ1-2	TRBV29-1	.	.	TGCAGCGTAGCCTCTGGTGCGGGGTACGGCTACACCTTC	CSVASGAGYGYTF
TRBJ2-7	TRBV10-3	.	.	TGTGCCATCAGTGAGCCGATAATATACGAGCAGTACTTC	CAISEPIIYEQYF
TRBJ2-7	TRBV5-1	TRBD1	.	TGCGCCAGCAGCTTGGTAGATGACAGGGCCTACGAGCAGTACTTC	CASSLVDDRAYEQYF
TRBJ2-5	TRBV3-1/TRBV3-2	TRBD2	.	TGTGCCAGCAGCCGGGGACTAGCGGGGGGGCGAAATAAAGAGACCCAGTACTTC	CASSRGLAGGRNKETQYF
TRBJ1-5	TRBV19	.	few	TGTGCCAGTAGTACGAAACAGGGTAGCACTTATCAGCCCCAGCATTTT	CASSTKQGSTYQPQHF
TRBJ2-2	TRBV6-2/TRBV6-3	TRBD2	.	TGTGCCAGCAGCACAAATCCTTTCCGCGGGGGGGATAACACCGGGGAGCTGTTTTTT	CASSTNPFRGGDNTGELFF
TRBJ2-7	TRBV19	TRBD2	.	TGTGCCAGTAGTATAGGGCGGGAGCTATACGAGCAGTACTTC	CASSIGRELYEQYF
TRBJ2-2	TRBV4-2	.	once	TGTGCCAGCAGCCAAGATCTAGGCAGATGGACCGGGGAGCTGTTTTTT	CASSQDLGRWTGELFF
TRBJ2-7	TRBV14	.	.	TGTGCCAGCAGCCAGACCTTCAGGGACTACGAGCAGTACTTC	CASSQTFRDYEQYF
TRBJ1-1	TRBV7-2	.	.	TGTGCCAGCAGCGGGGGACAAACGAACACTGAAGCTTTCTTT	CASSGGQTNTEAFF
TRBJ1-2	TRBV10-1	TRBD1	.	TGCGCCAGCAGTGAAAGGGGACAGATCTCTAACTATGGCTACACCTTC	CASSERGQISNYGYTF
TRBJ2-5	TRBV5-1	TRBD2	once	TGCGCCAGCAGGTTGAGGTATAGCGGGAGCGGCGTGGAGACCCAGTACTTC	CASRLRYSGSGVETQYF
TRBJ2-6	TRBV11-1	.	.	TGTGCCAGCAGCTTAGGGCAGGCTGGGGCCAACGTCCTGACTTTC	CASSLGQAGANVLTF
TRBJ1-4	TRBV30	.	.	TGTGCCTGGAGTTATAGGGTTGGAGAAAAACTGTTTTTT	CAWSYRVGEKLFF
TRBJ1-4	TRBV5-1	TRBD1	.	TGCGCCAGCAGCTTGGAGGGGGCGCTGACTAATGAAAAACTGTTTTTT	CASSLEGALTNEKLFF
TRBJ2-2	TRBV11-2	.	.	TGTGCCAGCAGCTTAGCGGGTGATGGGGTCTCCGGGGAGCTGTTTTTT	CASSLAGDGVSGELFF